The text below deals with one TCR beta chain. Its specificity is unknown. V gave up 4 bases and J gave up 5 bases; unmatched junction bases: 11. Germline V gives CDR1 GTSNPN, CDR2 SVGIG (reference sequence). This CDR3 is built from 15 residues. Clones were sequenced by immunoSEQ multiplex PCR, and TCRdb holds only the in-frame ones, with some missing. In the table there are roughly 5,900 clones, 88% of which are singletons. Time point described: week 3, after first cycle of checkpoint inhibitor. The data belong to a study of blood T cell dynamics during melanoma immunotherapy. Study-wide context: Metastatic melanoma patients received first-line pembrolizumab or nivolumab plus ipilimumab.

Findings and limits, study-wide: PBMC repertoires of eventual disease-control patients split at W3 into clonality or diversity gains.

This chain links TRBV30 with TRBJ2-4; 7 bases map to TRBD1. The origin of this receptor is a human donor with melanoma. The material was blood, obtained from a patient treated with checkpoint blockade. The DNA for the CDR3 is TGTGCCTGGAACAAGGGGCAGGGGGTTCAAAACATTCAGTACTTC. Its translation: CAWNKGQGVQNIQYF.